A selection of T cell receptor beta chains follows, all from one sample in a study of cytomegalovirus exposure and HLA in healthy donors. Data came from immunoSEQ multiplex PCR; TCRdb stores just in-frame clones and leaves some out. The sample shows some 150,000 clones, more than 75% of them seen only once. The specimen sequenced was PBMCs. The receptor set was obtained from a man aged 25-40 years in good health and CMV-seropositive. The CDR3 runs from the conserved cysteine through the conserved F or W. Fields, in order: CDR3 length, clone size, D gene, V gene, J gene, CDR3 DNA, CDR3 protein. D genes are given only for firm matches. Clone size, where shown, is once, few, many, or a class for clones that have expanded.

18,once,TRBD1,TRBV7-8,TRBJ2-7,TGTGCCAGCAGCTCAATGGGCCGCCGGGACAGGAGCTCCTACGAGCAGTACTTC,CASSSMGRRDRSSYEQYF
17,NA,NA,TRBV12-5,TRBJ2-6,TGTGCTAGTGGTTTCCGGGACTCCCGCTCTGGGGCCAACGTCCTGACTTTC,CASGFRDSRSGANVLTF
17,NA,TRBD1,TRBV19,TRBJ2-5,TGTGCCAGTAGTAAGGGACAGGGACTGGTATTGTCGGAGACCCAGTACTTC,CASSKGQGLVLSETQYF
14,NA,TRBD1,TRBV2,TRBJ2-7,TGTGCCAGCAGTGAGAGGGACAGGGGAAACGAGCAGTACTTC,CASSERDRGNEQYF
15,NA,TRBD1,TRBV18,TRBJ1-4,TGTGCCAGCTCACCACCTGCAGGGGGTAATGAAAAACTGTTTTTT,CASSPPAGGNEKLFF
13,NA,TRBD1,TRBV6-1,TRBJ1-2,TGTGCCAGCAGTGAGGACAGGGGGCTTGGCTACACCTTC,CASSEDRGLGYTF
17,NA,NA,TRBV5-1,TRBJ1-4,TGCGCCAGCAGCGGGACACCGAGGGCTTCAACTAATGAAAAACTGTTTTTT,CASSGTPRASTNEKLFF
13,few,NA,TRBV2,TRBJ2-2,TGTGCCAGCAAACAGAGCAACACCGGGGAGCTGTTTTTT,CASKQSNTGELFF
22,NA,TRBD1,TRBV12-5,TRBJ1-5,TGTGCTAGTGGTTTGGTAGATTCTTGGGGGACAGGAGATACGAATAGCAATCAGCCCCAGCATTTT,CASGLVDSWGTGDTNSNQPQHF
14,NA,NA,TRBV28,TRBJ1-1,TGTGCCAGCAGTTCCCCCGCAGGCCCCACTGAAGCTTTCTTT,CASSSPAGPTEAFF
13,NA,NA,TRBV19,TRBJ2-3,TGTGCCAGTAGTATCCGGGGCACAGATACGCAGTATTTT,CASSIRGTDTQYF
15,NA,NA,TRBV7-6,TRBJ1-5,TGTGCCAGCAGCTTTTTACCACAGATCAATCAGCCCCAGCATTTT,CASSFLPQINQPQHF
15,NA,NA,TRBV5-1,TRBJ1-5,TGCGCCAGCAGCTTGGGGGGGAAAGGGGGACAGCCCCAGCATTTT,CASSLGGKGGQPQHF
15,NA,NA,TRBV19,TRBJ2-7,TGTGCCAGTAGTATCGGAACTCTGGACAGCGGCGAGCAGTACTTC,CASSIGTLDSGEQYF
15,NA,TRBD2,TRBV28,TRBJ2-3,TGTGCCAGCAGTTTCTTAGCGGGGAGCACAGATACGCAGTATTTT,CASSFLAGSTDTQYF
12,NA,NA,TRBV11-1,TRBJ2-7,TGTGCCAGTTCGGCAGGAACCTACGAGCAGTACTTC,CASSAGTYEQYF
13,NA,NA,TRBV4-2,TRBJ2-7,TGTGCCAGCAGCCCCAGGGCCGGGTACGAGCAGTACTTC,CASSPRAGYEQYF
13,few,NA,TRBV6-4,TRBJ1-5,TGTGCCAGCAGAGCATATGGCAATCAGCCCCAGCATTTT,CASRAYGNQPQHF
18,once,NA,TRBV7-3,TRBJ2-3,TGTGCCAGCAGCTATGGTCCGGGGGGCGGGGAACGCACAGATACGCAGTATTTT,CASSYGPGGGERTDTQYF
15,NA,TRBD1,TRBV27,TRBJ2-7,TGTGCCAGCAGTCAAGGGACAGGGGTCCCCTACGAGCAGTACTTC,CASSQGTGVPYEQYF
15,NA,TRBD1,TRBV5-5,TRBJ2-7,TGTGCCAGCAGTACACAGGGGGTACCCAACTACGAGCAGTACTTC,CASSTQGVPNYEQYF
13,few,NA,TRBV5-6,TRBJ2-7,TGTGCCAGCAGCCTACGACAGGCCTACGAGCAGTACTTC,CASSLRQAYEQYF
15,once,NA,TRBV10-1,TRBJ2-7,TGCGCCAGCACCTGGGACAATGGGAAAACCTACGAGCAGTACTTC,CASTWDNGKTYEQYF
18,NA,TRBD2,TRBV5-1,TRBJ2-7,TGCGCCAGCAGCTCGCGGGGGGCTGAGTTTTGGTCTTCCTACGAGCAGTACTTC,CASSSRGAEFWSSYEQYF
14,NA,NA,TRBV5-4,TRBJ1-1,TGTGCCAGCAGCACGGAGGGGCGAAACACTGAAGCTTTCTTT,CASSTEGRNTEAFF
17,NA,NA,TRBV6-1,TRBJ1-6,TGTGCCAGCAGTGCCGCGCGAGAGGGATCCTATAATTCACCCCTCCACTTT,CASSAAREGSYNSPLHF
13,few,NA,TRBV28,TRBJ1-5,TGTGCCAGCAGTTTGGCAGGCAATCAGCCCCAGCATTTT,CASSLAGNQPQHF
13,NA,NA,TRBV19,TRBJ1-1,TGTGCCAGTAGACAGGAATACAACACTGAAGCTTTCTTT,CASRQEYNTEAFF
13,few,NA,TRBV5-6,TRBJ2-5,TGTGCCAGCAGTTTGGGCGGGGTTGAGACCCAGTACTTC,CASSLGGVETQYF
14,NA,TRBD1,TRBV7-2,TRBJ2-1,TGTGCCAGCAGACCAGGACAGGGGAACAATGAGCAGTTCTTC,CASRPGQGNNEQFF
14,NA,TRBD2,TRBV5-4,TRBJ2-1,TGTGCCAGCAGCTCGACTAGCCGGTACAATGAGCAGTTCTTC,CASSSTSRYNEQFF
15,few,NA,TRBV28,TRBJ1-2,TGTGCCAGCAGTTCGAACGCGCCCTATCTGGATGGCTACACCTTC,CASSSNAPYLDGYTF
14,NA,NA,TRBV18,TRBJ1-1,TGTGCCAGCTCAGAGCGGGAAATGAACACTGAAGCTTTCTTT,CASSEREMNTEAFF
13,NA,NA,TRBV25-1,TRBJ2-7,TGTGCCAGCGGCACCCACGGGTCCTACGAGCAGTACTTC,CASGTHGSYEQYF
13,NA,NA,TRBV10-3,TRBJ2-7,TGTGCCATCAGTGGAGGATTTTCCTACGAGCAGTACTTC,CAISGGFSYEQYF
15,NA,TRBD2,TRBV2,TRBJ2-1,TGTGCCAGCAGTCTCATAGCGGGAGGCTACAATGAGCAGTTCTTC,CASSLIAGGYNEQFF
15,NA,TRBD2,TRBV7-2,TRBJ2-3,TGTGCCAGCAGCTTGACTAGCGGGAGTGGAGATACGCAGTATTTT,CASSLTSGSGDTQYF
15,NA,NA,TRBV4-2,TRBJ2-3,TGTGCCAGCAGCCAAGATACGGGAGTAGCGGATACGCAGTATTTT,CASSQDTGVADTQYF
14,few,NA,TRBV11-1,TRBJ2-7,TGTGCCAGCAGCTTAGCCCTGCTAGCAGCCGAGCAGTACTTC,CASSLALLAAEQYF
20,NA,TRBD1,TRBV27,TRBJ2-3,TGTGCCAGCAGTTTGTTGAGGTTATCGGGAAACAGGGGGCTTACAGATACGCAGTATTTT,CASSLLRLSGNRGLTDTQYF
13,few,NA,TRBV6-5,TRBJ1-1,TGTGCCAGCAGTAACGACAGATACACTGAAGCTTTCTTT,CASSNDRYTEAFF
13,NA,TRBD1,TRBV11-3,TRBJ2-5,TGTGCCAGCAGTCAGACAGGGGAAGAGACCCAGTACTTC,CASSQTGEETQYF
14,few,TRBD1,TRBV28,TRBJ2-1,TGTGCCAGCAGGGACAGGGGCTCCTACAATGAGCAGTTCTTC,CASRDRGSYNEQFF
12,few,NA,TRBV7-9,TRBJ1-5,TGTGCCAGCAGCTTAGGGGAGCGGCCCCAGCATTTT,CASSLGERPQHF
18,NA,TRBD2,TRBV28,TRBJ2-5,TGTGCCAGCAGTTCCCTGGGAGGGGGACTAGCGGGGGAAGAGACCCAGTACTTC,CASSSLGGGLAGEETQYF
12,NA,NA,TRBV7-8,TRBJ1-2,TGTGCCAGCAACCCACAGGGAGATGGCTACACCTTC,CASNPQGDGYTF
12,NA,NA,TRBV19,TRBJ1-1,TGTGCCAGTAGCACGCAGGGGACTGAAGCTTTCTTT,CASSTQGTEAFF
15,few,TRBD1,TRBV19,TRBJ2-7,TGTGCCAGTAGTATAAGTGGACAGGGGGCTTACGAGCAGTACTTC,CASSISGQGAYEQYF
16,NA,NA,TRBV7-8,TRBJ1-4,TGTGCCAGCAGCTTAGCGTTCGGGACACAAAATGAAAAACTGTTTTTT,CASSLAFGTQNEKLFF
16,NA,NA,TRBV10-2,TRBJ2-3,TGCGCCAGCAGTGACAGGGGGGCGGGGCCCACAGATACGCAGTATTTT,CASSDRGAGPTDTQYF
15,NA,NA,TRBV6-5,TRBJ1-1,TGTGCCACGGTCCAAACGTTAGGGGTGAACACTGAAGCTTTCTTT,CATVQTLGVNTEAFF
19,NA,TRBD1,TRBV7-9,TRBJ1-4,TGTTCCAGCAGCTCTGTCGGACAGGCCGCTCCCTCAACTAATGAAAAACTGTTTTTT,CSSSSVGQAAPSTNEKLFF
12,NA,NA,TRBV29-1,TRBJ2-7,TGCAGCGCCGTGGGGTCAGGGTACGAGCAGTACTTC,CSAVGSGYEQYF